This TCR beta chain is from a study of post-analysis software for immune sequencing data. The library was made from cDNA and included unique molecular identifiers. Each CDR3 protein is one row after TCRdb ran MiXCR on the PCR reads. The sample consists of 350,000 to 500,000 distinct CDR3 sequences, roughly 38% of them appearing once. Comments on this clonotype: Its matching antigen is unknown.

The CDR3 sequence is 14 residues long. The germline V and J ends were trimmed by 4 bases and 0 bases, with 7 bases remaining between them. Looked up from germline, CDR1 is SNHLY and CDR2 is FYNNEI. Regarding the study as a whole: Co-batched samples clustered tightly together by F measure. Several TRBV segments occurring more often in patients than controls included TRBV5-6, TRBV5-1 and TRBV20-1.

The genes are TRBV2 and TRBJ2-1, with D perhaps TRBD2 (5 bases). Sequenced material: blood. This sequence was found in a girl under 10 years old with multiple sclerosis. CDR3 DNA sequence: TGTGCCAGCAGTGGGGAGAGCTCCTACAATGAGCAGTTCTTC. This gives the protein CASSGESSYNEQFF. Complete variable domain (other parts from reference TRBV2 and TRBJ2-1): EPEVTQTPSHQVTQMGQEVILRCVPISNHLYFYWYRQILGQKVEFLVSFYNNEISEKSEIFDDQFSVERPDGSNFTLKIRSTKLEDSAMYFCASSGESSYNEQFFGPGTRLTVL.